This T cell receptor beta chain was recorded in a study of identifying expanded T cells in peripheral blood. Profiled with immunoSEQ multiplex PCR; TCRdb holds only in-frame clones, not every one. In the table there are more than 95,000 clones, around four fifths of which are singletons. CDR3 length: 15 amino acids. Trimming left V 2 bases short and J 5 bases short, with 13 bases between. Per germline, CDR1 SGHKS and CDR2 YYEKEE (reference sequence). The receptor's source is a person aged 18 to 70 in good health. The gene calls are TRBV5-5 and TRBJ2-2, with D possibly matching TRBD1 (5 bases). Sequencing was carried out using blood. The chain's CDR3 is CASSFGQGMTGELFF. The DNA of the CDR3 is TGTGCCAGCAGCTTTGGCCAGGGAATGACCGGGGAGCTGTTTTTT.